The sequence of this TCR beta chain was determined in a study of human T cells and chemical hapten exposure. TCRdb fed the RACE reads into MiXCR, producing one record per CDR3 protein. The sample has roughly 84,000 distinct CDR3 sequences, 8.5% to 12% seen once. Germline CDR1 is SGHRS and CDR2 is YFSETQ. Deletions cut 5 bases from V and 7 bases from J, with 13 bases between. The CDR3 runs 12 residues. Time point specified: patch test 2, 6 weeks after DPC sensitization. The treatment was: therapeutic diphenylcyclopropenone sensitization with weekly scalp DPC. The source is a woman aged 50 to 65 with alopecia areata. Some clones in this sample may be carry-over from other donors' samples. This sample comprised whole blood, obtained in connection with sensitization to the hapten diphenylcyclopropenone (DPC). This sequence joins TRBV5-1 and TRBJ2-7; D possibly uses TRBD1 or TRBD2 (5 bases each). In DNA, the CDR3 is TGCGCCAGCAGGCATGACTGGGGGGAGCAGTACTTC. Translated: CASRHDWGEQYF.